The 27 T cell receptor beta chains below come from one sample, sequenced in a study of T cells in women clearing cervical HPV infection. Assay used: immunoSEQ multiplex PCR; TCRdb lists only in-frame clones, some missing. The sample has some 37,000 clones. Sequencing input: blood buffy coat. Every receptor here comes from a woman between 18 and 69 years old with a cervical HPV16 infection that either progressed to CIN3+ or cleared (not recorded which).

A word on this clone: The read gets to within 3 residues of the CDR3 end, and the germline J gene fills in the rest. The chain links TRBV30 to TRBJ2-1; maybe TRBD2 (6 bases). The germline V and J ends were trimmed by 0 bases and 7 bases, with 13 bases remaining between them. The germline gives CDR1 GTSNPN, CDR2 SVGIG (reference sequence). The CDR3 consists of 14 residues. The covered CDR3 bases are TGTGCCTGGAGTGTCGGGGGAGTCTCGAATGAG. Its protein is CAWSVGGVSNE. The complete CDR3 protein is CAWSVGGVSNEQFF.

Details on this clone: The CDR3 is cut off 3 residues early in the read; its end comes from the germline J gene. The rearrangement links TRBV6-4 to TRBJ2-5; D might be TRBD1 (6 bases). V lost 0 bases and J 4 bases, leaving 18 bases between the germline ends. Germline CDR1 MRHNA, CDR2 SNTAGT. The CDR3 runs to 17 residues. The covered CDR3 bases are TGTGCCAGCAGTGACTCCCACCATTCAGGGGCGCGAGAGACC. Protein sequence: CASSDSHHSGARET. The CDR3 in full is CASSDSHHSGARETQYF.

On this clone: Sequencing ends 3 residues short of the CDR3 end; the germline J gene provides the rest. The rearrangement links TRBV5-1 to TRBJ1-5; no definite D call. The CDR3 is 17 residues long. V lost 0 bases and J lost 2, with 15 bases in between. Germline assignment: CDR1 SGHRS and CDR2 YFSETQ. The CDR3 bases that were read are TGCGCCAGCAGCTTGGAGGGTATCGGGGTTGGCAATCAGCCC. It encodes CASSLEGIGVGNQP. The whole CDR3 is CASSLEGIGVGNQPQHF.

Comments on this clone: With the read ending 3 residues before the CDR3 end, the germline J gene is used to fill in that end. J is TRBJ1-1 and V is TRBV15, with a possible D match to TRBD1 (5 bases). Per the germline V gene, CDR1 is LNHNV and CDR2 is YYDKDF (reference sequence). The CDR3 runs to 14 residues. V lost 0 bases and J lost 3, with 8 bases in between. CDR3 DNA (partial): TGTGCCACCAGCAGAGATCAGGGAGACACTGAA. As protein: CATSRDQGDTE. The whole CDR3 sequence reads CATSRDQGDTEAFF.

CDR3 sequence reads: CASSAGGGLNYGYTF. The part of the CDR3 DNA that was read is TGTGCCAGCAGCGCCGGTGGAGGGCTTAACTATGGC. The gene calls are TRBV9 and TRBJ1-2, with D uncertain. The read gets to within 3 residues of the CDR3 end, and the germline J gene fills in the rest. Trimming left V 3 bases short and J 1 base short, with 13 bases between. Germline values: CDR1 SGDLS, CDR2 YYNGEE. The CDR3 loop spans 15 amino acids.

In the case of this clone: The observed sequence ends 3 residues before the CDR3 terminus, with the missing tail filled in from the germline J gene. The chain carries TRBV20-1 and TRBJ2-3, with 11 bases aligning to TRBD2. Per the germline V gene, CDR1 is DFQATT and CDR2 is SNEGSKA (reference sequence). The CDR3 contains 17 residues. V shed 5 bases and J 4 bases; nucleotides not matched to a gene: 14. The sequenced part of the CDR3 DNA is TGCAGTGCTGCTAGCTTCGTTAGCGGGGGGGAAGCAGATACG. Translating it yields CSAASFVSGGEADT. The CDR3 reads in full as CSAASFVSGGEADTQYF.

Turning to this clone: The observed sequence ends 3 residues before the CDR3 terminus, with the missing tail filled in from the germline J gene. The chain combines TRBV4-1 with TRBJ2-2, with 9 bases fitting TRBD1. This CDR3 has 15 amino acids. V was pared by 4 bases and J by 5 bases, with 5 bases of the junction left unmatched. From germline, CDR1 is MGHRA and CDR2 YSYEKL. Incomplete CDR3 DNA: TGCGCCAGCAGCCCAGGACAGGGGTCGACCGGGGAG. Residues: CASSPGQGSTGE. The full CDR3 is CASSPGQGSTGELFF.

Note on this clone: The read falls 3 residues short of the CDR3 end, and the missing part is taken from the germline J gene. V gene TRBV20-1 combines with J gene TRBJ1-5, with D perhaps TRBD1 (5 bases). This CDR3 is built from 14 residues. V gave up 7 bases and J gave up 0 bases, with 13 bases separating them. The V gene's germline CDR1 is DFQATT and CDR2 SNEGSKA (reference sequence). CDR3 bases read: TGCAGTGGTCGACTGGGGGGTAGCAATCAGCCC. This gives the protein CSGRLGGSNQP. The entire CDR3 protein is CSGRLGGSNQPQHF.

Of note for this clone: The missing CDR3 end, 3 residues past where the read stops, is filled in from the germline J gene. V gene TRBV7-2 combines with J gene TRBJ2-3; the match to TRBD1 covers 7 bases. CDR3 length: 15 amino acids. V gave up 1 base and J gave up 4 bases; unmatched junction bases: 5. Germline V gene sequence: CDR1 SGHTA, CDR2 FQGNSA. The DNA read from the CDR3 is TGTGCCAGCAGCTTAGTGGGACAGAGGCCAGATACG. Its protein product is CASSLVGQRPDT. The CDR3 in full is CASSLVGQRPDTQYF.

About this clone itself: The read terminates 3 residues before the CDR3 end, so the remaining end is supplied by the germline J gene. The rearrangement uses TRBV4-1 and TRBJ2-3; D possibly corresponds to TRBD1 (6 bases). CDR1 is MGHRA and CDR2 is YSYEKL in the germline V gene. The V gene lost 2 bases and the J gene lost 3 bases, with 15 bases spanning the gap. This CDR3 contains 16 residues. CDR3 residues: CASSQLLQGSTDTQYF. CDR3 DNA (partial): TGCGCCAGCAGCCAATTGCTTCAGGGGAGTACAGATACG.

Points on this clone: Read data end 3 residues before the CDR3 end; the end is taken from the germline J gene. The V call is TRBV30, the J call TRBJ2-3, with a weak D call TRBD2 (6 bases). This CDR3 is built from 15 residues. The germline V gene encodes CDR1 GTSNPN and CDR2 SVGIG (reference sequence). Trimming cost V 5 bases and J 1 base, with 16 bases left between them. The DNA read from the CDR3 is TGTGCCTGGGCCACGGCGGGGCTTCGCACAGATACG. Protein product: CAWATAGLRTDT. The entire CDR3 protein reads CAWATAGLRTDTQYF.

Of note for this clone: Read data end 3 residues before the CDR3 end; the end is taken from the germline J gene. The chain employs TRBV10-3 and TRBJ2-1; 7 positions agree with TRBD1. There are 15 residues in the CDR3. Germline V lookup: CDR1 ENHRY, CDR2 SYGVKD. J was trimmed by 4 bases and V by 3 bases; bases with no gene match: 6. The CDR3 bases that were read are TGTGCCATCAGTGACGCCCAGGGACAGTACAATGAG. Amino acid sequence: CAISDAQGQYNE. The full CDR3 protein is CAISDAQGQYNEQFF.

The CDR3 spells CASSLEDNEQFF. The CDR3 bases that were read are TGTGCCAGCAGCTTAGAGGACAATGAG. The V gene is TRBV5-6, the J gene TRBJ2-1; D is ambiguous. From the germline J gene comes the end of the CDR3, since the read stops 3 residues before it. V was pared by 2 bases and J by 5 bases, with 5 bases between. In germline, CDR1 is SGHDT, CDR2 YYEEEE. The CDR3 contains 12 residues.

Remarks on this clone: The read terminates 3 residues before the CDR3 end, so the remaining end is supplied by the germline J gene. The chain carries TRBV27 and TRBJ1-1; 10 positions match TRBD1. The CDR3 spans 11 residues. Germline values: CDR1 MNHEY, CDR2 SMNVEV (reference sequence). V lost 11 bases, J lost 4 bases, and 1 base stayed unmatched. Partial CDR3 DNA: TGTGCCGGACAGGGGGGCACTGAA. As protein: CAGQGGTE. The full CDR3 is CAGQGGTEAFF.

Notes on this clone: A read error may account for a junction end that differs from germline. The CDR3 end lies 3 residues beyond the end of the read and is filled in from the germline J gene. The chain has TRBV4-2 and TRBJ2-5; 8 nucleotides match TRBD1. The CDR3 totals 13 residues. Germline V CDR1 and CDR2: LGHNA, YNFKEQ. The DNA read from the CDR3 is TGCGCCAGCAGCCACGGGACAGGAGAGACC. Protein sequence: CASSHGTGET. The whole CDR3 sequence reads CASSHGTGETQYF.

In the case of this clone: The missing CDR3 end, 3 residues past where the read stops, is filled in from the germline J gene. V usage is TRBV7-9 and J usage is TRBJ1-1; 10 bases align to TRBD1. There are 15 residues in the CDR3. CDR1 and CDR2 from the germline V gene are SEHNR and FQNEAQ (reference sequence). Losses at the gene ends were 7 bases for V and 2 bases for J; bases not matched to a gene: 7. The chain's CDR3 is CASIETGGSNTEAFF. Partial CDR3 DNA: TGTGCCAGCATCGAGACAGGGGGCTCAAACACTGAA.

As for this clone: The sequence runs out 3 residues before the end of the CDR3; the remainder is reconstructed from the germline J gene. This chain connects TRBV2 to TRBJ1-2, with TRBD1 matching 7 bases. With 10 bases clipped from V and 2 bases from J, the junction kept 13 bases outside the gene matches. The CDR3 length is 15 residues. Germline V gene data show CDR1 as SNHLY and CDR2 as FYNNEI. The covered CDR3 bases are TGTGCCAAAACACCACGACAGGGTAAAAACTATGGC. It is translated as CAKTPRQGKNYG. The entire CDR3 reads CAKTPRQGKNYGYTF.

Concerning this clone: The read stops 3 residues short of the end of the CDR3; the missing end is completed from the germline J gene. The chain carries TRBV2 and TRBJ1-4; D may be TRBD1 (5 bases). CDR3 length equals 13 residues. V lost 5 bases, J lost 8 bases, and 12 bases lay in between. Germline CDR1 is SNHLY and CDR2 is FYNNEI. The CDR3 region is CASSSMPGEKLFF. CDR3 DNA (partial): TGTGCCAGCAGTTCCATGCCAGGGGAAAAA.

This clone is deemed medium-sized by its frequency. From the germline J gene comes the end of the CDR3, since the read stops 3 residues before it. This chain joins TRBV18 and TRBJ2-7; 8 bases are shared with TRBD1. The V and J ends lost 2 bases and 2 bases, in that order; junction bases with no gene match: 8. The V gene's germline CDR1 is KGHSH and CDR2 LQKENI. The CDR3 is made up of 16 amino acids. CDR3: CASSPEVGTGTYEQYF. The sequenced CDR3 bases are TGTGCCAGCTCACCAGAGGTTGGGACAGGCACCTACGAG.

As for this clone: From the germline J gene comes the end of the CDR3, since the read stops 3 residues before it. This chain joins TRBV7-6 and TRBJ1-4; a possible D gene is TRBD1 (5 bases). V lost 2 bases and J 6 bases, leaving 10 bases between the germline ends. From germline, CDR1 is SGHVS and CDR2 FNYEAQ. CDR3 length: 14 residues. The DNA read from the CDR3 is TGTGCCAGCAGCTTATCAGGGATGTATGAAAAA. Translated: CASSLSGMYEK. The CDR3 in its entirety is CASSLSGMYEKLFF.

Comments on this clone: The read ends 3 residues shy of where the CDR3 ends; the end is completed using the germline J gene. V is TRBV4-1 and J is TRBJ1-3; D unresolved. Trimming stripped 2 bases from V and 4 bases from J, with 15 bases between. CDR1 and CDR2 (germline): MGHRA, YSYEKL. This CDR3 is 16 amino acids long. The CDR3: CASSQPTKTRGNTIYF. Incomplete CDR3 DNA: TGCGCCAGCAGCCAACCCACAAAAACTAGAGGAAACACC.

With respect to this clone: The CDR3 end falls 3 residues outside the read, so it is completed with the germline J gene. The gene calls are TRBV7-6 and TRBJ1-2; 8 nucleotides match TRBD1. V was clipped by 5 bases and J by 4 bases; unmatched bases: 6. The CDR3 spans 14 residues. Germline V lookup: CDR1 SGHVS, CDR2 FNYEAQ. The sequenced part of the CDR3 DNA is TGTGCCAGCAGCCGGGGACAGGTGGGCTATGGC. It codes for CASSRGQVGYG. The whole CDR3 protein is CASSRGQVGYGYTF.

About this clone itself: The read is 3 residues too short to cover the CDR3 end, so that end is filled in from the germline J gene. The J gene is TRBJ2-1, the V gene TRBV20-1, with TRBD2 matching 11 bases. With 2 bases clipped from V and 9 bases from J, the junction kept 3 bases outside the gene matches. The CDR3 is 13 residues long. Germline V gene lookup returns CDR1 DFQATT and CDR2 SNEGSKA (reference sequence). The part of the CDR3 DNA that was read is TGCAGTGCTAGAAAACTAGCGGGGGTTGAG. Translating it yields CSARKLAGVE. In full, the CDR3 reads CSARKLAGVEQFF.

To note about this clone: The read comes to an end 3 residues before the CDR3 does, leaving the germline J gene to fill in the end. This rearrangement joins TRBV30 to TRBJ1-1; 8 bases line up with TRBD1. This CDR3 contains 14 residues. In germline, CDR1 is GTSNPN, CDR2 SVGIG (reference sequence). The sequenced part of the CDR3 DNA is TGTGCCTGGGACAGCGTGGGCAGGGGGCAAGGC. This translates into CAWDSVGRGQG. The CDR3, in full, reads CAWDSVGRGQGAFF.

Partial CDR3 DNA: TGTGCCATCAGTGAAGGACAGACGGCAGATACG. Amino acids: CAISEGQTADT. The full CDR3 is CAISEGQTADTQYF. The chain joins TRBV10-3 to TRBJ2-3; possibly TRBD1 for D (6 bases). The sequence runs out 3 residues before the end of the CDR3; the remainder is reconstructed from the germline J gene. CDR3 length: 14 residues. Germline-derived CDR1 and CDR2 are ENHRY and SYGVKD. V was clipped by 3 bases and J by 4 bases, with 11 bases between them.

For this clone: The CDR3 is cut off 3 residues early in the read; its end comes from the germline J gene. The J gene is TRBJ1-1, the V gene TRBV20-1; D not resolved. V was cut by 0 bases and J by 1 base, with 3 bases left in between. This CDR3 is built from 12 residues. Germline CDR1 DFQATT, CDR2 SNEGSKA (reference sequence). The CDR3 here is CSAREGNTEAFF. The CDR3 DNA, read in part, is TGCAGTGCTAGAGAAGGGAACACTGAA.

A remark on this clone: The CDR3 end falls 3 residues outside the read, so it is completed with the germline J gene. The V call is TRBV5-5, the J call TRBJ1-1; tentatively, D is TRBD1 (6 bases). V gave up 2 bases and J gave up 5 bases, with 13 bases separating them. This CDR3 has 14 amino acids. Germline V CDR1 and CDR2: SGHKS, YYEKEE (reference sequence). The CDR3 reads CASSFLQGPTEAFF. The CDR3 bases that were read are TGTGCCAGCAGCTTTCTACAGGGTCCGACTGAA. Supplemented by reference TRBV5-5 and TRBJ1-1, the full variable domain reads DAGVTQSPTHLIKTRGQQVTLRCSPISGHKSVSWYQQVLGQGPQFIFQYYEKEERGRGNFPDRFSARQFPNYSSELNVNALLLGDSALYLCASSFLQGPTEAFFGQGTRLTVV.